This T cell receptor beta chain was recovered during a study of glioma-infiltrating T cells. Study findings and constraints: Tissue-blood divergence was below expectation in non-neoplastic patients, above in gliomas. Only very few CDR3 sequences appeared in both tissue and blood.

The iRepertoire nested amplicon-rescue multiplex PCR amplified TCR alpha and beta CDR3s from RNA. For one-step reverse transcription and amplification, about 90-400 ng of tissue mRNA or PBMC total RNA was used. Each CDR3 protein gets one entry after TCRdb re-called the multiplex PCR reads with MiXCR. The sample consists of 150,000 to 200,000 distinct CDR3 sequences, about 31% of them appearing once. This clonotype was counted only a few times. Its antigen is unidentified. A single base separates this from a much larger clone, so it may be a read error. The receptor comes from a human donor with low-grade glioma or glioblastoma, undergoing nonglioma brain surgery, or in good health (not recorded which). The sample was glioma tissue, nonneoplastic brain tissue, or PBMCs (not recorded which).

Here the CDR3 DNA reads TGTGTCTCAGCAGGGTCGGGACTCCCCTACGAGCAGTACTTC. This gives the protein CVSAGSGLPYEQYF. This chain joins TRBV28 and TRBJ2-7; TRBD2 is a possible D gene (6 bases). CDR1 MDHEN and CDR2 SYDVKM come from the germline V gene. This CDR3 comprises 14 residues.